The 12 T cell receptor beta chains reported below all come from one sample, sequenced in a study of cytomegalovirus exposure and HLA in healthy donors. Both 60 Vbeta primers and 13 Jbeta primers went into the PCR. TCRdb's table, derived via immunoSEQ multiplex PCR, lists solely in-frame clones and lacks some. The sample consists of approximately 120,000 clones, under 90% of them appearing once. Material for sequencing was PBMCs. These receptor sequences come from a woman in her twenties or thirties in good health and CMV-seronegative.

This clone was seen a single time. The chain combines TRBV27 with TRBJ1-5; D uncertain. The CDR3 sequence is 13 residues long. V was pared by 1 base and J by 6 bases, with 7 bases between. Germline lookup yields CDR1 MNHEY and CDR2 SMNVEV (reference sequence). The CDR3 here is CASSLFGTQPQHF. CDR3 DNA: TGTGCCAGCAGTTTATTCGGTACTCAGCCCCAGCATTTT.

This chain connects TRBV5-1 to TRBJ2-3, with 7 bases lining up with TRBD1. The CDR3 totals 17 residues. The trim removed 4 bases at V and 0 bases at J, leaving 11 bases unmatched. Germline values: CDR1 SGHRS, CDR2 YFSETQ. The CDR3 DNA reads TGCGCCAGCAGCGACGGACAGGCCCGAAAAAGCACAGATACGCAGTATTTT. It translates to CASSDGQARKSTDTQYF.

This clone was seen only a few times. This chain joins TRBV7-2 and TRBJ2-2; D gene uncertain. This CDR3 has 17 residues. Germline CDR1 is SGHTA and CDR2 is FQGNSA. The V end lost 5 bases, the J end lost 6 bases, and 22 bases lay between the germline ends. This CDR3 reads CASSLPSDGPTAGELFF. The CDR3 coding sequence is TGTGCCAGCAGCCTCCCCTCTGATGGGCCGACGGCCGGGGAGCTGTTTTTT.

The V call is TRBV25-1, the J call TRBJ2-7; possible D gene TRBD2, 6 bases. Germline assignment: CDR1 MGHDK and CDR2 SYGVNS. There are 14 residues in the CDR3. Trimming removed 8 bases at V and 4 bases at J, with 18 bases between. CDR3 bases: TGTGCCAGCGAGGTGGAGGGCGGTAGGTACGAGCAGTACTTC. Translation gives CASEVEGGRYEQYF.

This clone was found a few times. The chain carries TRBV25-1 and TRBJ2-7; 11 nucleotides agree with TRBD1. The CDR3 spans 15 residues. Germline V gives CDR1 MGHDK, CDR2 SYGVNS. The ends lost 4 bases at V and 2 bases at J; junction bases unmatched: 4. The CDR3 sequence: CASSARDRGTYEQYF. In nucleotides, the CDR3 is TGTGCCAGCAGTGCTCGGGACAGGGGGACCTACGAGCAGTACTTC.

CDR3 residues: CAWRVATRAFF. The CDR3 nucleotides are TGTGCCTGGAGGGTAGCAACCCGAGCTTTCTTT. The chain carries TRBV30 and TRBJ1-1; D is uncertain. Trimming cost V 3 bases and J 10 bases, with 12 bases left between them. The CDR3 loop spans 11 amino acids. CDR1 is GTSNPN and CDR2 is SVGIG in the germline V gene (reference sequence).

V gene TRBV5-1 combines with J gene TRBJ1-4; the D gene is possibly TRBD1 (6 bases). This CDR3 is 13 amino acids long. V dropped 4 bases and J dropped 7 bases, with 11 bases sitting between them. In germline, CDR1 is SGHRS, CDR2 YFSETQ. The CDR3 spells CASSERTVEKLFF. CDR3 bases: TGCGCCAGCAGCGAACGGACAGTTGAAAAACTGTTTTTT.

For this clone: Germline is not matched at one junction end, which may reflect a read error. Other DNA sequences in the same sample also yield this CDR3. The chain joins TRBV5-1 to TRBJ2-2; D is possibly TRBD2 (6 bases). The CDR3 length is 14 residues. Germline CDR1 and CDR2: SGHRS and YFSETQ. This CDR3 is CASSLDGGTGELFF. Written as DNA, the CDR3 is TGTGCCAGCAGCCTGGACGGGGGCACCGGGGAGCTGTTTTTT. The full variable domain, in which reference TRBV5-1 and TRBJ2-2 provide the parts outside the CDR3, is KAGVTQTPRYLIKTRGQQVTLSCSPISGHRSVSWYQQTPGQGLQFLFEYFSETQRNKGNFPGRFSGRQFSNSRSEMNVSTLELGDSALYLCASSLDGGTGELFFGEGSRLTVL.

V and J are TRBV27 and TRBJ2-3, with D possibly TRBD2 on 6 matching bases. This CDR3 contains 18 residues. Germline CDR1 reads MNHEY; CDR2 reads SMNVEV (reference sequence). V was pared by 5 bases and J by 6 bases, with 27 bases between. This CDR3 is CASSAFNAGLFVEDTQYF. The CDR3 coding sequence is TGTGCCAGCAGTGCCTTCAACGCGGGACTTTTTGTCGAGGATACGCAGTATTTT.

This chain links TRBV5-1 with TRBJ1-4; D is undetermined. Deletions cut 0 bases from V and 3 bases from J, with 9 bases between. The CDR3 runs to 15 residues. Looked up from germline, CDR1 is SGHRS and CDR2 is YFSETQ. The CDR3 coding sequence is TGCGCCAGCAGCTTGGCCGGGGTTCCTAATGAAAAACTGTTTTTT. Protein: CASSLAGVPNEKLFF.

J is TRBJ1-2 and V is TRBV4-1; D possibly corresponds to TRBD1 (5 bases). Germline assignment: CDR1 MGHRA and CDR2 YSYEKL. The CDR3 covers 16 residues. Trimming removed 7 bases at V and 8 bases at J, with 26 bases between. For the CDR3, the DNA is TGCGCCAGCACATCGACGACAGCCAGTTGGGATATAGGCTACACCTTC. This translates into CASTSTTASWDIGYTF.

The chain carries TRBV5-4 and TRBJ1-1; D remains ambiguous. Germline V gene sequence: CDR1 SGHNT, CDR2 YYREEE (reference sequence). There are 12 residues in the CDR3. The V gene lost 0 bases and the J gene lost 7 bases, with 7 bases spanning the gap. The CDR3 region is CASSLAAGEAFF. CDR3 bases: TGTGCCAGCAGCTTGGCTGCGGGTGAAGCTTTCTTT.